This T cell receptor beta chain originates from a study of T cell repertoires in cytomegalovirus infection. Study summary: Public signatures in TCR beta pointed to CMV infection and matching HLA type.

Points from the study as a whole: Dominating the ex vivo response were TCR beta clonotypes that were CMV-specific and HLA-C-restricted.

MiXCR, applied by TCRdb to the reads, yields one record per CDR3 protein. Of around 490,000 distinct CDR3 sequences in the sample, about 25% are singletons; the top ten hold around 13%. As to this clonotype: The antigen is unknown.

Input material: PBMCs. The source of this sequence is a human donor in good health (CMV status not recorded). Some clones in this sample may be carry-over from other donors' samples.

The CDR3 spells CASSSGQDSNQPQHF. The CDR3 nucleotides are TGTGCCAGCAGCTCGGGACAGGATAGCAATCAGCCCCAGCATTTT. The chain joins TRBV9 to TRBJ1-5; 8 nucleotides match TRBD1. Germline V CDR1 and CDR2: SGDLS, YYNGEE. V shed 4 bases and J 0 bases; nucleotides not matched to a gene: 3. The CDR3 runs 15 residues.